These T cell receptor beta chains were read from a single sample in a study of blood T cell repertoires in COVID-19. The assay was immunoSEQ multiplex PCR, and TCRdb's table has in-frame clones only and misses some. The top ten hold roughly a tenth of the sample, which has some 98,000 clones, around 82% seen once. Sequenced material: peripheral blood. Receptors originate from a man between 65 and 79 years old with active or convalescent COVID-19. CDR3s include the opening cysteine and the closing phenylalanine or tryptophan. The D gene is left open where the match is weak. Size tells how often a clone was seen (once, few, many) or the class of an expanded clone, and some rows leave it out.

>once|TRBJ1-6|TRBV6-5|NA
CASKTGYNSPLHF
TGTGCCAGCAAGACAGGCTATAATTCACCCCTCCACTTT
>NA|TRBJ1-2|TRBV6-6|NA
CASLEAVHGYTF
TGTGCCAGCCTAGAGGCGGTTCATGGCTACACCTTC
>NA|TRBJ1-6|TRBV7-3|NA
CASSPNINSPLHF
TGTGCCAGCAGCCCAAACATAAATTCACCCCTCCACTTT
>NA|TRBJ2-2|TRBV7-8|TRBD2
CASSPIAGVYTGELFF
TGTGCCAGCAGCCCTATAGCGGGGGTATACACCGGGGAGCTGTTTTTT
>once|TRBJ2-3|TRBV13|NA
CASSLGLHTDTQYF
TGTGCCAGCAGCTTGGGACTCCACACAGATACGCAGTATTTT
>NA|TRBJ2-7|TRBV12-3/TRBV12-4|NA
CASSRASYEQYF
TGTGCCAGCAGCAGGGCATCCTACGAGCAGTACTTC
>NA|TRBJ2-3|TRBV5-1|NA
CASSGGLWGTDTQYF
TGCGCCAGCAGCGGAGGATTGTGGGGCACAGATACGCAGTATTTT
>NA|TRBJ1-5|TRBV7-8|NA
CASSEPGAGQPQHF
TGTGCCAGCAGCGAGCCAGGGGCCGGCCAGCCCCAGCATTTT
>NA|TRBJ2-5|TRBV7-2|NA
CASSLTAGYETQYF
TGTGCCAGCAGCTTAACCGCAGGGTACGAGACCCAGTACTTC
>NA|TRBJ2-2|TRBV7-2|TRBD1
CASSTGVTGELFF
TGTGCCAGCAGCACAGGGGTCACCGGGGAGCTGTTTTTT
>NA|TRBJ2-3|TRBV6-2/TRBV6-3|NA
CASSYPNRGLSPDTQYF
TGTGCCAGCAGTTATCCCAACCGGGGATTATCTCCAGATACGCAGTATTTT
>NA|TRBJ2-3|TRBV29-1|TRBD2
CSVEDPSSGGTDTQYF
TGCAGCGTTGAAGATCCGTCTAGCGGGGGCACAGATACGCAGTATTTT
>NA|TRBJ1-1|TRBV5-1|TRBD1
CASSLITGAQVEAFF
TGCGCCAGCAGCTTGATAACAGGGGCGCAGGTTGAAGCTTTCTTT
>NA|TRBJ2-5|TRBV25-1|NA
CASSEELYQETQYF
TGTGCCAGCAGTGAGGAGTTATACCAAGAGACCCAGTACTTC
>NA|TRBJ2-1|TRBV19|TRBD2
CASKELAGGYNEQFF
TGTGCCAGTAAGGAATTAGCGGGGGGCTACAATGAGCAGTTCTTC
>NA|TRBJ2-5|TRBV14|NA
CASSQSETQYF
TGTGCCAGCAGCCAAAGCGAGACCCAGTACTTC
>many|TRBJ2-7|TRBV7-9|TRBD1
CASSSVTGSYEQYF
TGTGCCAGCAGCTCGGTGACAGGGTCCTACGAGCAGTACTTC
>once|TRBJ2-2|TRBV4-2|TRBD1
CASSQEDRVSNTGELFF
TGTGCCAGCAGCCAAGAAGACAGGGTCTCGAACACCGGGGAGCTGTTTTTT
>NA|TRBJ1-2|TRBV30|TRBD1
CAAQTGTYGYTF
TGTGCGGCACAGACAGGGACCTATGGCTACACCTTC
>few|TRBJ1-6|TRBV4-1|TRBD1
CASSPDRVRGSPLHF
TGCGCCAGCAGCCCCGACAGGGTGAGAGGATCACCCCTCCACTTT
>NA|TRBJ1-4|TRBV5-8|NA
CASMWSGDVNEKLFF
TGTGCCAGCATGTGGAGTGGTGACGTTAATGAAAAACTGTTTTTT
>NA|TRBJ2-7|TRBV13|TRBD2
CASSLGLAGVPSYEQYF
TGTGCCAGCAGCCTCGGGCTAGCGGGGGTACCCTCCTACGAGCAGTACTTC
>NA|TRBJ2-2|TRBV5-1|NA
CASSLPSENTGELFF
TGCGCCAGCAGCCTCCCTAGCGAGAACACCGGGGAGCTGTTTTTT
>NA|TRBJ2-1|TRBV12-3/TRBV12-4|TRBD1
CATTGQVYNEQFF
TGTGCCACCACGGGACAGGTCTACAATGAGCAGTTCTTC
>NA|TRBJ1-1|TRBV20-1|NA
CSASSGREAFF
TGCAGTGCTAGTTCCGGTCGTGAAGCTTTCTTT
>NA|TRBJ2-7|TRBV7-8|TRBD1
CASSLGTGTYYEQYF
TGTGCCAGCAGCTTAGGGACAGGTACCTACTACGAGCAGTACTTC
>few|TRBJ2-1|TRBV11-3|NA
CASSSVAGNEQFF
TGTGCCAGCAGCTCTGTGGCGGGGAATGAGCAGTTCTTC
>NA|TRBJ2-3|TRBV7-9|NA
CASSFETDTQYF
TGTGCCAGCAGCTTTGAGACAGATACGCAGTATTTT
>NA|TRBJ2-6|TRBV10-3|NA
CAISESTKAVIGYGANVLTF
TGTGCCATCAGTGAGTCTACAAAGGCGGTTATCGGGTATGGGGCCAACGTCCTGACTTTC
>NA|TRBJ1-1|TRBV30|NA
CASQGNTEAFF
TGTGCCTCCCAGGGGAACACTGAAGCTTTCTTT
>NA|TRBJ1-1|TRBV9|TRBD1
CASSAQGAEAFF
TGTGCCAGCAGCGCTCAGGGGGCTGAAGCTTTCTTT
>NA|TRBJ2-7|TRBV14|NA
CASSRPDSLF
TGTGCCAGCAGCCGTCCCGACTCCCTCTTC
>NA|TRBJ1-2|TRBV4-1|TRBD1
CASSQEPTGVDYGYTF
TGCGCCAGCAGCCAAGAACCGACAGGGGTTGACTATGGCTACACCTTC
>once|TRBJ2-1|TRBV6-5|TRBD2
CASSSPGGGYNEQFF
TGTGCCAGCAGTTCCCCTGGCGGGGGGTACAATGAGCAGTTCTTC
>NA|TRBJ1-2|TRBV30|NA
CAWRTARVRYGYTF
TGTGCCTGGAGGACCGCCCGGGTTAGGTATGGCTACACCTTC
>NA|TRBJ1-1|TRBV29-1|NA
CSDVPRGVKPEAFF
TGCAGCGACGTCCCCAGGGGTGTGAAGCCTGAAGCTTTCTTT
>NA|TRBJ1-6|TRBV7-2|NA
CASSLEKVFRTGDFSPLHF
TGTGCCAGCAGCTTAGAGAAGGTCTTCCGGACGGGAGATTTTTCACCCCTCCACTTT